This TCR beta chain was captured in a study of blood T cell repertoires in COVID-19. Background on the study: Acute and convalescent COVID-19 samples came from the United States, Italy and Spain. Sample material is recorded as cDNA or gDNA derived from T cells, B-cell-depleted T cells, or PBMCs.

Original methodology: Estimation of nucleated cell counts relied on the amplification of reference gene primers. Sequencing used immunoSEQ multiplex PCR; TCRdb keeps in-frame clones, though not all of them. V, J and clone size were drawn from that table, and D and trimming were deduced from the DNA. The table records about 270,000 clones, 81% of them present only once. This clonotype was sampled from a woman aged 60-70 years with active or convalescent COVID-19. Sequenced input: peripheral blood.

Here the CDR3 DNA reads TGTGCCAGTAGACCCTGGGACAGGGGTTCTAACTATGGCTACACCTTC. Its protein is CASRPWDRGSNYGYTF. The genes are TRBV19 and TRBJ1-2; 10 nucleotides align to TRBD1. CDR1 and CDR2 (germline): LNHDA, SQIVND (reference sequence). The CDR3 has 16 amino acids. Losses at the gene ends were 6 bases for V and 0 bases for J; bases not matched to a gene: 7.